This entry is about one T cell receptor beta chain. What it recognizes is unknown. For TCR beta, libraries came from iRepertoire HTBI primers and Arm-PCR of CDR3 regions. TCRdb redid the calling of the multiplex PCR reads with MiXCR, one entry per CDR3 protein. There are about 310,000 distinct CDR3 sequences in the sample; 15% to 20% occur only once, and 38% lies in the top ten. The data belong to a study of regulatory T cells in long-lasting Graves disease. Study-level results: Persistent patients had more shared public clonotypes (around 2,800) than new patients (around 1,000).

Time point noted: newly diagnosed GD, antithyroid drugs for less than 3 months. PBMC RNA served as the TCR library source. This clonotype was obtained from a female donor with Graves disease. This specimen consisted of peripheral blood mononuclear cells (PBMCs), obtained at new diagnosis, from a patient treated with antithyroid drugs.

CDR3 in DNA: TGTGCCAGCAGCTTAGTCTTGGGACTCCAATACAATGAGCAGTTCTTC. This encodes CASSLVLGLQYNEQFF. V is TRBV7-9 and J is TRBJ2-1; maybe TRBD2 (6 bases). CDR1 is SEHNR and CDR2 is FQNEAQ in the germline V gene (reference sequence). Trimming pared 1 base from V and 4 bases from J, leaving 14 bases between. The CDR3 length is 16 residues.